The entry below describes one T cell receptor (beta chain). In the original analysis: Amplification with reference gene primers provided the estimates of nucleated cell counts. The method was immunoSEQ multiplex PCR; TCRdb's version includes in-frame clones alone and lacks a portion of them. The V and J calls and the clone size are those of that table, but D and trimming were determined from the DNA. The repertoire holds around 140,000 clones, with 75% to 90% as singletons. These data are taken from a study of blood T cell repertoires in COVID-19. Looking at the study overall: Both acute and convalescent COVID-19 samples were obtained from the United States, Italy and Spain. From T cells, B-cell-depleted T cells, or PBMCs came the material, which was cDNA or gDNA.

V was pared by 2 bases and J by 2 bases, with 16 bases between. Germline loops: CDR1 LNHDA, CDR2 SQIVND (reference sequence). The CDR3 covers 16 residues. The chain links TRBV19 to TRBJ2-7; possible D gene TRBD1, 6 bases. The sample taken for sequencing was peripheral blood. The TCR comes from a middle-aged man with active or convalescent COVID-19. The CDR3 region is CASSIWQGPTPYEQYF. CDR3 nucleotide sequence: TGTGCCAGTAGTATATGGCAGGGGCCGACCCCCTACGAGCAGTACTTC. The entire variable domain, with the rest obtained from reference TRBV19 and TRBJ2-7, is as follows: DGGITQSPKYLFRKEGQNVTLSCEQNLNHDAMYWYRQDPGQGLRLIYYSQIVNDFQKGDIAEGYSVSREKKESFPLTVTSAQKNPTAFYLCASSIWQGPTPYEQYFGPGTRLTVT.